The source of this TCR beta chain is a study of cytomegalovirus exposure and HLA in healthy donors. Healthy bone marrow donors made up the donor group. Concerning this clone itself: The antigen remains undetermined.

Both 60 Vbeta primers and 13 Jbeta primers went into the PCR. Assay: immunoSEQ multiplex PCR; the TCRdb copy retains only in-frame clones and omits some. The data contain around 130,000 clones, around 8.5% of them singletons. Notes on the study in general: Sequences of the TCR beta chain were said to predict the HLA-A and HLA-B alleles of most subjects accurately.

The germline V gene encodes CDR1 MNHEY and CDR2 SMNVEV (reference sequence). The CDR3 has 15 residues. Deletions cut 3 bases from V and 2 bases from J, with 14 bases between. The origin of this receptor is a man between 40 and 49 years old in good health and CMV-seronegative. The chain links TRBV27 to TRBJ2-7, with a weak D call TRBD1 (5 bases). The sample was PBMCs. This CDR3 reads CASSLSGWVTYEQYF. The CDR3, as DNA: TGTGCCAGCAGTTTGTCAGGGTGGGTAACCTACGAGCAGTACTTC.